A selection of T cell receptor beta chains follows, all from one sample in a study of cytomegalovirus exposure and HLA in healthy donors. TCRdb's copy holds only in-frame clones and misses some; the assay was immunoSEQ multiplex PCR. The sample consists of roughly 130,000 clones, roughly 70% of them appearing once. Sequencing input: PBMCs. These receptors were obtained from a middle-aged woman in good health and CMV-seropositive. The CDR3 runs from the conserved cysteine through the conserved F or W.

j_call v_call cdr3_aa
TRBJ1-1 TRBV9 CASSVGQDPLNTEAFF
TRBJ1-3 TRBV7-2 CASSVQGNTIYF
TRBJ2-7 TRBV19 CASSIHRTGSNEQYF
TRBJ1-3 TRBV9 CASSGTGRGSGNTIYF
TRBJ1-4 TRBV19 CASSLGLTTNEKLFF
TRBJ1-2 TRBV5-1 CASSLDRYGYTF
TRBJ1-1 TRBV7-7 CASSLGRNTEAFF
TRBJ2-5 TRBV5-5 CASSRQGGRETQYF
TRBJ2-1 TRBV11-2 CASSLRTSGSYNEQFF
TRBJ1-1 TRBV6-5 CASSYGRGTEAFF
TRBJ2-2 TRBV9 CASSNYGELFF
TRBJ2-7 TRBV5-1 CASSRTDYEQYF
TRBJ1-2 TRBV4-1 CASSQVAGQAGYGYTF
TRBJ2-2 TRBV2 CASTQAHTGELFF
TRBJ1-4 TRBV7-2 CASSLAGGNEKLFF
TRBJ2-7 TRBV18 CASSLKDRSSYEQYF
TRBJ2-2 TRBV18 CASSPYTSGTGELFF
TRBJ1-4 TRBV4-3 CASSQSQGAINEKLFF
TRBJ2-7 TRBV18 CASSPPQREPYEQYF
TRBJ1-1 TRBV29-1 CSAVDRGAQNTEAFF
TRBJ2-1 TRBV19 CASILAGGPFNEQFF
TRBJ1-2 TRBV28 CASSPAGTDYGYTF
TRBJ1-5 TRBV7-2 CASSQRPGQGNQPQHF
TRBJ1-4 TRBV10-3 CAISGQINEKLFF
TRBJ1-1 TRBV5-8 CASSLGTGEDTEAFF
TRBJ1-5 TRBV19 CASSLRTGGDNQPQHF
TRBJ1-6 TRBV4-3 CASSQQGGTYNSPLHF
TRBJ2-2 TRBV7-9 CASSFSGQINTGELFF
TRBJ2-5 TRBV4-1 CASSQVGLAAETQYF
TRBJ1-2 TRBV4-3 CASSSNPGTGYYGYTF
TRBJ1-1 TRBV5-1 CASSSDRGVAEAFF
TRBJ2-1 TRBV7-3 CASSGTQYNEQFF
TRBJ2-7 TRBV10-3 CAISESSRLSYEQYF
TRBJ1-4 TRBV11-2 CASSRQNSNEKLFF
TRBJ2-1 TRBV5-1 CASSLPSNEQFF
TRBJ1-2 TRBV28 CASSSNRGRNYGYTF
TRBJ1-1 TRBV6-5 CASSWTGSTEAFF
TRBJ1-6 TRBV5-4 CASSPGGRSYNSPLHF
TRBJ1-5 TRBV19 CASEGLGPQHF
TRBJ1-3 TRBV19 CASSPGHGSGNTIYF
TRBJ1-4 TRBV28 CASSLFPANEKLFF
TRBJ1-1 TRBV10-3 CAISPGQGDGTEAFF
TRBJ1-2 TRBV7-6 CASSPADRAVYGYTF